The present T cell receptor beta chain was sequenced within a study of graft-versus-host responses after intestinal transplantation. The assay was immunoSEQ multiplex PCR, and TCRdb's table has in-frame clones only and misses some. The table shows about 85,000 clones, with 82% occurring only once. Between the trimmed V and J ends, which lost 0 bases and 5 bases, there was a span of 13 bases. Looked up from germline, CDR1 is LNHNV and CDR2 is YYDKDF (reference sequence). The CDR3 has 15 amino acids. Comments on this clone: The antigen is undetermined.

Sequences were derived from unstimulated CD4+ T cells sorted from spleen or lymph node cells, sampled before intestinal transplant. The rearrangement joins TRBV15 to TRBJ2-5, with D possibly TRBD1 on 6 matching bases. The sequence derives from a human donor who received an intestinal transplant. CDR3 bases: TGTGCCACCAGCAGAGATATTGGACAGACTGAGACCCAGTACTTC. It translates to CATSRDIGQTETQYF.